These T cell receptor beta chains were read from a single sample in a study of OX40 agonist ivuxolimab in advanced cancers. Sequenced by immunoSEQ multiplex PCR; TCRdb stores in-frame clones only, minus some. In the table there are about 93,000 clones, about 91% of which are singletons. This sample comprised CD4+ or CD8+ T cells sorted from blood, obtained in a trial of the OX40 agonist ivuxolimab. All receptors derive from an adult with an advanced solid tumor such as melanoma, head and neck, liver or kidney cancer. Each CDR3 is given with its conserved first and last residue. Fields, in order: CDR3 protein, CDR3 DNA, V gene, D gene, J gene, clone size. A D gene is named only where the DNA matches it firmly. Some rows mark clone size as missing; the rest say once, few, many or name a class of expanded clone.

CDR3: CASSGSPAGNYNEQFF
DNA: TGTGCCAGCAGTGGAAGTCCCGCAGGAAACTACAATGAGCAGTTCTTC
V: TRBV25-1
D: -
J: TRBJ2-1
size: -

CDR3: CAWNPQGAQDQPQHF
DNA: TGTGCCTGGAACCCCCAGGGGGCGCAGGATCAGCCCCAGCATTTT
V: TRBV30
D: TRBD1
J: TRBJ1-5
size: -

CDR3: CASSFRGPEAFF
DNA: TGTGCCAGCAGCTTCAGGGGGCCTGAAGCTTTCTTT
V: TRBV11-3
D: TRBD1
J: TRBJ1-1
size: -

CDR3: CSVDGGSSYNEQFF
DNA: TGCAGCGTTGACGGCGGGAGCTCCTACAATGAGCAGTTCTTC
V: TRBV29-1
D: TRBD2
J: TRBJ2-1
size: -

CDR3: CASSLSKRGYNEQFF
DNA: TGCGCCAGCAGCTTGTCGAAGCGGGGTTACAATGAGCAGTTCTTC
V: TRBV5-1
D: TRBD2
J: TRBJ2-1
size: -

CDR3: CASSLGSQSYNEQFF
DNA: TGCGCCAGCAGCTTGGGTAGTCAATCCTACAATGAGCAGTTCTTC
V: TRBV5-1
D: -
J: TRBJ2-1
size: -

CDR3: CASSFTGVYTDTQYF
DNA: TGCGCCAGCAGCTTCACCGGGGTGTACACAGATACGCAGTATTTT
V: TRBV5-1
D: -
J: TRBJ2-3
size: -

CDR3: CASSFSRGLAGEGGEQYF
DNA: TGTGCCAGCAGTTTTTCGCGGGGACTAGCGGGAGAGGGGGGTGAGCAGTACTTC
V: TRBV27
D: TRBD2
J: TRBJ2-7
size: -

CDR3: CASSTSQTGENTEAFF
DNA: TGTGCCAGTAGTACCTCCCAGACAGGGGAGAACACTGAAGCTTTCTTT
V: TRBV19
D: TRBD1
J: TRBJ1-1
size: few

CDR3: CASVLTTGTGGSNEQFF
DNA: TGTGCCAGCGTACTCACAACCGGGACAGGGGGCTCCAATGAGCAGTTCTTC
V: TRBV2
D: TRBD1
J: TRBJ2-1
size: once

CDR3: CASSMVDRGSGNQPQHF
DNA: TGTGCCAGTAGTATGGTGGACAGGGGGAGCGGCAATCAGCCCCAGCATTTT
V: TRBV19
D: TRBD1
J: TRBJ1-5
size: -

CDR3: CAISELAGGVTDTQYF
DNA: TGTGCCATCAGTGAGCTAGCGGGGGGCGTCACAGATACGCAGTATTTT
V: TRBV10-3
D: TRBD2
J: TRBJ2-3
size: -

CDR3: CASSSGQGNTIYF
DNA: TGTGCCAGCAGTAGTGGACAGGGAAACACCATATATTTT
V: TRBV28
D: -
J: TRBJ1-3
size: -

CDR3: CASSEARLAGVGEQFF
DNA: TGTGCCAGCAGTGAAGCCCGACTAGCGGGAGTGGGTGAGCAGTTCTTC
V: TRBV6-1
D: TRBD2
J: TRBJ2-1
size: -

CDR3: CASRNVIDRGGYTF
DNA: TGTGCCAGCAGAAACGTTATTGACAGGGGTGGCTACACCTTC
V: TRBV6-5
D: TRBD1
J: TRBJ1-2
size: once

CDR3: CASSTSRETQYF
DNA: TGCGCCAGCAGCACCTCCAGGGAGACCCAGTACTTC
V: TRBV10-2
D: -
J: TRBJ2-5
size: -

CDR3: CASSKNLKGSSYNSPLHF
DNA: TGTGCCAGCAGCAAGAATCTTAAGGGGAGTTCCTATAATTCACCCCTCCACTTT
V: TRBV27
D: -
J: TRBJ1-6
size: -

CDR3: CASSPLEGQGAPHTYEQYF
DNA: TGTGCCAGCTCACCACTCGAAGGACAGGGGGCCCCCCACACTTACGAGCAGTACTTC
V: TRBV18
D: TRBD1
J: TRBJ2-7
size: -

CDR3: CASSELAGGPGELFF
DNA: TGTGCCAGTAGTGAACTAGCGGGGGGTCCCGGGGAGCTGTTTTTT
V: TRBV19
D: TRBD2
J: TRBJ2-2
size: -

CDR3: CASGLPGPDRGYTF
DNA: TGTGCTAGTGGTTTGCCGGGACCCGACCGTGGCTACACCTTC
V: TRBV12-5
D: -
J: TRBJ1-2
size: -

CDR3: CASSLRGEFANEQYF
DNA: TGCGCCAGCAGCTTGCGTGGAGAGTTCGCGAACGAGCAGTACTTC
V: TRBV5-1
D: -
J: TRBJ2-7
size: -

CDR3: CASSYLSEAFF
DNA: TGTGCCAGCAGTTACCTTTCTGAAGCTTTCTTT
V: TRBV6-6
D: -
J: TRBJ1-1
size: -

CDR3: CASSPTESNRGSYNSPLHF
DNA: TGTGCCAGCTCACCAACGGAAAGTAACAGGGGTTCCTATAATTCACCCCTCCACTTT
V: TRBV18
D: TRBD1
J: TRBJ1-6
size: -

CDR3: CASSDAGQDYEQYF
DNA: TGCGCCAGCAGTGACGCGGGGCAAGACTACGAGCAGTACTTC
V: TRBV10-1
D: -
J: TRBJ2-7
size: -

CDR3: CASSSGGAFEQFF
DNA: TGTGCCAGTTCTAGCGGGGGGGCCTTTGAGCAGTTCTTC
V: TRBV7-2
D: TRBD2
J: TRBJ2-1
size: -

CDR3: CATSRADAGNTIYF
DNA: TGTGCCACCAGCAGAGCGGACGCCGGAAACACCATATATTTT
V: TRBV15
D: -
J: TRBJ1-3
size: -

CDR3: CASSTLPKGTGSTDTQYF
DNA: TGTGCCAGCTCAACTCTCCCTAAAGGGACAGGTAGCACAGATACGCAGTATTTT
V: TRBV18
D: TRBD1
J: TRBJ2-3
size: -

CDR3: CASLDHYTDTQYF
DNA: TGTGCCTCACTGGACCATTACACAGATACGCAGTATTTT
V: TRBV30
D: -
J: TRBJ2-3
size: -

CDR3: CASSFGGSTDTQYF
DNA: TGTGCCAGCAGCTTTGGGGGAAGCACAGATACGCAGTATTTT
V: TRBV7-9
D: -
J: TRBJ2-3
size: -

CDR3: CASTTGGSNQPQHF
DNA: TGTGCCAGCACTACAGGGGGCAGCAATCAGCCCCAGCATTTT
V: TRBV6-5
D: TRBD1
J: TRBJ1-5
size: -

CDR3: CASSSSGQGLEETQYF
DNA: TGTGCCAGCAGCTCTTCGGGACAGGGGCTAGAAGAGACCCAGTACTTC
V: TRBV13
D: TRBD1
J: TRBJ2-5
size: -

CDR3: CASSQFDRSPPHTQYF
DNA: TGCGCCAGCAGCCAATTTGACAGGAGCCCCCCCCATACGCAGTATTTT
V: TRBV4-1
D: -
J: TRBJ2-3
size: -